This TCR beta chain originates from a study of cytomegalovirus exposure and HLA in healthy donors (TCRdb year 2017). About the investigation overall: An earlier analysis of approximately 590 of the donors reported 250 to 300 Gb of sequence data and roughly 100 million unique TCR beta sequences from 150 million to 200 million T cells. The study combined high-throughput TCR immunosequencing, statistical association of individual TCRs with disease status, and machine learning to predict cytomegalovirus infection status. Besides the first cohort of 666 subjects, a separate validation cohort made up of over 100 different subjects was used. To decide whether each TCR beta V gene segment behaved as functional or pseudogenic, an earlier analysis of over 500 of the donors relied on high-throughput TCR beta sequencing. Donor age, sex, ethnicity and CMV serostatus were collected together with the repertoire data. The number of typed donors differed by locus: about 629-630 for A, B, C, DRB1 and DQB1; 500 to 550 for DQA1; approximately 600 for DPA1; and roughly 450 for DPB1. An early release that covered fewer than 750 HLA-typed donors contained 250 to 350 gigabases of sequencing data and 80 million or so unique TCR sequences. The study aimed to test whether signatures of past pathogen exposure could be identified by cataloging public T cell receptors. Across about 380 genotyped donors of the cohort, an average of about 240,000 unique TCR beta nucleotide sequences per donor were sequenced, and around 20% of those sequences were non-productive. A later analysis re-analyzed previously published TCR beta repertoires from 500 to 700 donors and added high-resolution HLA genotyping to study TCR occurrence patterns. Genome-wide SNP genotypes for about three fifths of the roughly 670 donors were used in a later genetic analysis, which treated that subset as a discovery cohort. Using immunosequencing, the study profiled T cell repertoires from fewer than 850 subjects and related those repertoires to cytomegalovirus serostatus. Rather than drawing on any new phenotypic data, the later analysis identified candidate immune exposures from TCR beta sequences and the way those sequences occurred across donors. Both class I and class II loci were covered by HLA typing, at four-digit resolution. Among the roughly 400 genotyped donors, around 81% belonged to the genetic ancestry cluster associated with self-reported Caucasian donors. Every repertoire in the discovery cohort had been generated on one and the same sequencing platform. A few DR-DQ haplotypes were handled as single units for association and clustering because linkage in the cohort was strong. Broader findings and caveats from the paper: In an earlier analysis of approximately 590 of the donors, most TCR beta V segments appeared in productive rearrangements about 90% or about 30% of the time, broadly matching IMGT annotations. The study gave a list of over 150 TCR beta chains associated with cytomegalovirus. Some IMGT-functional V segments, including TRBV6-2 and TRBV6-3, could not be told apart with the 87-base-pair reads, so those segments were excluded. In a later analysis, HLA-associated TCR beta chains were found to be more clonally expanded and to have lower generation probabilities than equally common non-associated chains. Roughly uniform sequencing depth across donors was assumed in presence/absence analyses, although this assumption may not hold. In a later analysis, some 18,000 TCR beta sequences were associated with specific HLA alleles at a false discovery rate of 0.05. In a later genetic analysis, fewer N-insertions in productive TCRs were reported among donors in an Asian-associated ancestry cluster than the roughly 710-donor mean. The classifier was reported to diagnose cytomegalovirus status with high specificity and sensitivity in both the original cohort and the validation cohort. The sequencing pipeline was judged likely to have produced a cluster of highly shared sequence variants as a technical artifact. Correlated functional status among segregating V segments might be attributable to linkage disequilibrium, but an unknown experimental factor could not be ruled out. Across donors, most TCR sequences were observed very rarely, whereas some public TCRs were present in many individuals. In a later analysis, most CMV-associated TCR beta chains were found to appear HLA-restricted, with HLA associations seemingly driven largely by CMV exposure. In a later analysis, TCR association rates were found to vary across HLA loci, with the most associated TCRs seen for DRB1 alleles and the fewest for HLA-C alleles. It was suggested by the authors that the approach could potentially be generalized to other disease states and immunological phenotypes. A further reported finding was that TCR beta sequences accurately predicted the HLA-A and HLA-B alleles for most subjects in the first cohort. In this cohort, only TCR beta chains were sequenced, and detectable features were limited by the absence of alpha or paired-chain data. According to a later analysis, parvovirus B19, influenza, CMV and Epstein-Barr virus appeared linked to several top co-occurrence clusters. Because counts were too low, roughly 16 rarely observed V segments, including chromosome 9 orphons, were left out of the earlier analysis of 587 of the donors. The only immune exposure information available for the cohort was CMV serostatus. Strong co-occurrence of HLA alleles, especially DR and DQ, made assigning TCR associations to individual alleles difficult. In vitro tests confirmed that three of the cytomegalovirus-associated TCR beta chains recognize cytomegalovirus antigens. A later genetic analysis associated a missense DCLRE1C variant with V-gene and J-gene trimming of TCR beta chains, and an independent cohort replicated the association. Because some donors lacked HLA typing at each locus, the association tests relied only on the typed subset.

The library was generated by the immunoSEQ multiplex PCR assay. The multiplex PCR relied on a mix of 60 forward primers for TCR Vbeta segments and 13 reverse primers for TCR Jbeta segments. A multiplex PCR assay on genomic DNA amplified the CDR3 region of rearranged TCR beta genes. The amplified TCR beta libraries were sequenced on the Illumina HiSeq System as 87-base-pair reads. Per the authors' processing: A later analysis counted approximately 74 million unique TCR beta chains across the 670 or so repertoires, and around 9.9 million of these chains were shared by at least two donors. To remove PCR and sequencing errors, raw reads were error-corrected and collapsed into unique sequences using a nearest-neighbor algorithm that merged closely related sequences. Alignment of CDR3 sequences to IMGT reference sequences was used to assign V, D and J gene segments. For a sequence to be retained, at least a six-nucleotide match to both a V gene segment and a J gene segment was required. A rearrangement was called productive if the CDR3 had no stop codons and remained in frame with V and J, and every other rearrangement was called non-productive. Following IMGT convention, CDR3 was defined as the stretch from the second conserved V-encoded cysteine up to the conserved J-encoded phenylalanine. The earlier analysis of fewer than 750 of the donors excluded sequences that lacked an unambiguous match to a single V gene segment. An earlier analysis of almost 600 of the donors classified V segments as functional when productive rearrangements were above 56.7% and as segregating when the standard deviation between donors was above 5%. A statistical classification framework was developed to diagnose cytomegalovirus status using the catalog of TCR beta chain sequences. A later analysis assigned V and J genes by comparing TCR nucleotide sequences with IMGT/GENE-DB human TR gene sequences. The TCRdist pipeline was used in a later analysis to assign CDR3 sequences and most-parsimonious VDJ recombination scenarios. In a later analysis, each TCR beta chain was defined by its CDR3 amino acid sequence together with its V-gene family, and reads lacking a unique V-gene family were excluded. A later analysis removed several hundred highly shared, low-generation-probability nucleotide sequences to deal with suspected cross-contamination and a sequencing artifact. In a later analysis, a clonal expansion index was calculated for each public chain from normalized within-repertoire ranks of inferred template counts. A later analysis computed generation probabilities with a VDJ recombination model fitted to out-of-frame rearrangements, and checked the results against IGoR. In a later analysis, hypergeometric tests were used to score TCR-TCR, TCR-HLA and TCR-CMV co-occurrence, with a repertoire-size bias correction applied to TCR pairs. In a later analysis, false discovery rates were estimated by permuting HLA or CMV assignments 20 times. A later analysis grouped co-occurring TCRs with DBSCAN, adding TCRdist sequence similarity when clustering within HLA-allele-positive subsets. Co-occurrence clustering excluded repertoires with fewer than 30,000 or more than 120,000 public chains, plus five with anomalous nucleotide sharing. TCRdb retrieved this table from immuneACCESS and kept in-frame rearrangements only. Not all clones are present; in checked studies, unresolved V genes account for under half, and no reason is known for the remainder. D and trimming were read from the DNA, whereas the V and J calls and clone size are those reported in that table. This sample gives about 190,000 clones in total; 80% of them show up just once. In total, the top ten clones hold roughly 1.1% of the sample.

Compared with germline, V lacks 4 bases and J lacks 2 bases; bases without a gene match: 6. From the cysteine up to the phenylalanine, the CDR3 has a length of 15 residues. Only the CDR3 portion is preserved as DNA: 45 bases, with reading frame beginning at the first base. According to the germline V gene (reference sequence), CDR1 reads PRHDT and CDR2 reads FYEKMQ. In total, fewer than 750 healthy bone marrow donors made up the cohort. At the time of sampling, all cohort members were nominally healthy, though unrecorded immune exposures were likely present. The donor tested CMV seronegative, placing the donor among the 352 seronegative members of the cohort. A peripheral blood sample was provided by each donor, and peripheral blood mononuclear cells were used for TCR beta sequencing. The Qiagen DNeasy Blood Extraction Kit was used to extract genomic DNA from the blood cell samples. On this clone: Its cognate antigen has yet to be identified. Per-base quality was not reported, and no clone a single base away is much larger than it.

The chain is made from TRBV13 and TRBJ1-2, and 8 junctional nucleotides match TRBD1. This TCR was sampled from a woman aged 40-49 years in good health and CMV-seronegative. Sequencing was performed on PBMCs. The sequenced DNA is TGTGCCAGCAGCTCAACAGGGGGAAGGAACTATGGCTACACCTTC. Translated, this is CASSSTGGRNYGYTF.